The 19 T cell receptor beta chains given below trace back to one sample, sequenced in a study of cytomegalovirus exposure and HLA in healthy donors (dated 2017 in TCRdb). The protocol used for the library was the immunoSEQ multiplex PCR assay. A mixture of 60 forward primers for TCR Vbeta segments and 13 reverse primers for TCR Jbeta segments was used in the multiplex PCR. This is the immuneACCESS table as TCRdb keeps it, with only in-frame sequences that have V and J called. A part of the clones is gone; compared with another copy, unresolved V genes explain less than half, and the rest is unexplained. This sample is represented by more than 85,000 clones; approximately 73% of them were singletons. The ten largest clones represent about 4% of the sample. The sequenced material came from PBMCs. These TCRs come from a woman aged 45-59 years in good health and CMV-seropositive.

The chain combines TRBV27 with TRBJ1-2; 9 bases are a match to TRBD1. J was trimmed by 3 bases and V by 1 base; bases with no gene match: 6. This CDR3 has 16 amino acids. The germline V gene encodes CDR1 MNHEY and CDR2 SMNVEV (reference sequence). This chain's CDR3 is CASSLLGQGDHYGYTF. As DNA, the CDR3 is TGTGCCAGCAGTTTATTGGGACAGGGCGATCACTATGGCTACACCTTC.

The chain has TRBV6-5 and TRBJ1-2; D not resolved. CDR1 and CDR2 (germline): MNHEY, SVGAGI. The CDR3 length is 13 residues. V was pared by 0 bases and J by 9 bases, with 11 bases between. CDR3 protein: CASSYSIMRSYTF. The CDR3 DNA is TGTGCCAGCAGTTACTCGATTATGCGTAGCTACACCTTC.

The rearrangement joins TRBV19 to TRBJ1-1; TRBD1 might be the D (6 bases). Germline CDR1 is LNHDA and CDR2 is SQIVND (reference sequence). Trimming cost V 5 bases and J 9 bases, with 13 bases left between them. The CDR3 runs 12 residues. For the CDR3, the DNA is TGTGCCAGTAGTCCTCCGGACAGAAAAGCTTTCTTT. It encodes CASSPPDRKAFF.

The chain recombines TRBV10-1 with TRBJ2-5, with D tentatively TRBD2 (5 bases). The end of the DNA aligns better with TRBJ2-7, so the J call may be wrong. This CDR3 is built from 12 residues. Germline CDR1 reads WNHNN; CDR2 reads SYGVQD (reference sequence). CDR3: CASSETGNEQYF. The CDR3 nucleotides are TGCGCCAGCAGTGAGACGGGGAACGAGCAGTACTTC.

The chain combines TRBV7-9 with TRBJ2-5; 9 bases are a match to TRBD2. There are 18 residues in the CDR3. J was trimmed by 3 bases and V by 1 base; bases with no gene match: 12. Germline V gene lookup returns CDR1 SEHNR and CDR2 FQNEAQ (reference sequence). This chain's CDR3 is CASSLGTISGRWEETQYF. The CDR3 DNA is TGTGCCAGCAGCTTAGGGACGATTAGCGGGAGATGGGAAGAGACCCAGTACTTC.

The gene calls are TRBV7-2 and TRBJ2-7; 8 nucleotides line up with TRBD1. J gave up 6 bases and V 3 bases, and 13 bases lay outside the gene matches. The CDR3 totals 16 residues. The V gene's germline CDR1 is SGHTA and CDR2 FQGNSA. Here the CDR3 DNA reads TGTGCCAGCAGCTTTGGGATGGCAGGGGGCTTGAGCGAGCAGTACTTC. Protein product: CASSFGMAGGLSEQYF.

The gene calls are TRBV6-1 and TRBJ1-1; TRBD1 aligns across 12 bases. J lost 1 base, V lost 10 bases, and 7 bases had no gene match. This CDR3 comprises 15 residues. Germline V lookup: CDR1 MNHNS, CDR2 SASEGT. The DNA for the CDR3 is TGTGCCACCCCCGGGACAGGGGGCGGGAACACTGAAGCTTTCTTT. Amino acids: CATPGTGGGNTEAFF.

The rearrangement uses TRBV7-3 and TRBJ2-2, with a possible D match to TRBD2 (5 bases). The CDR3 is made up of 14 amino acids. The V gene lost 6 bases and the J gene lost 2 bases, with 10 bases spanning the gap. Germline-derived CDR1 and CDR2 are SGHTA and FQGTGA. CDR3 loop: CASRLELNTGELFF. The CDR3 region has the DNA TGTGCCAGCAGACTAGAGCTAAACACCGGGGAGCTGTTTTTT. Using reference TRBV7-3 and TRBJ2-2 for the parts outside the CDR3, the full variable domain is GAGVSQTPSNKVTEKGKYVELRCDPISGHTALYWYRQSLGQGPEFLIYFQGTGAADDSGLPNDRFFAVRPEGSVSTLKIQRTERGDSAVYLCASRLELNTGELFFGEGSRLTVL.

The chain uses TRBV11-2 and TRBJ1-1; D ambiguous. The CDR3 is made up of 13 amino acids. Trimming stripped 4 bases from V and 3 bases from J, with 9 bases between. Germline V lookup: CDR1 SGHAT, CDR2 FQNNGV. The CDR3 DNA is TGTGCCAGCAGCTCCCAGGTAGACACTGAAGCTTTCTTT. It yields the protein CASSSQVDTEAFF.

This rearrangement joins TRBV5-1 to TRBJ2-5; D is ambiguous. The CDR3 has 14 amino acids. V was clipped by 2 bases and J by 5 bases, with 13 bases between them. CDR1 SGHRS and CDR2 YFSETQ come from the germline V gene. CDR3 DNA sequence: TGCGCCAGCAGCTTCCAACCTGGTACTGAGACCCAGTACTTC. It encodes CASSFQPGTETQYF.

The V gene is TRBV7-9, the J gene TRBJ2-3; TRBD1 agrees at 8 bases. This CDR3 spans 14 amino acids. Germline values: CDR1 SEHNR, CDR2 FQNEAQ (reference sequence). Trimming at V came to 5 bases and at J to 4 bases, leaving 5 bases not matched to a gene. CDR3: CASSDRGNADTQYF. In DNA, the CDR3 is TGTGCCAGCAGCGACAGGGGCAATGCAGATACGCAGTATTTT.

The gene calls are TRBV4-1 and TRBJ2-1; 7 nucleotides align to TRBD1. Germline V CDR1 and CDR2: MGHRA, YSYEKL. CDR3 length: 15 residues. Trimming cost V 1 base and J 5 bases; bases outside gene matches: 5. The CDR3 bases are TGCGCCAGCAGCCAAGGTGGGACAGCTGACAATGAGCAGTTCTTC. Its translation is CASSQGGTADNEQFF.

V is TRBV15 and J is TRBJ1-3, with D possibly being TRBD1 (5 bases). This CDR3 has 14 residues. The germline CDR1 and CDR2 sequences are LNHNV and YYDKDF (reference sequence). The V gene lost 6 bases and the J gene lost 7 bases, with 16 bases spanning the gap. CDR3 residues: CATSVIQGTNTIYF. CDR3 nucleotide sequence: TGTGCCACCAGTGTGATTCAGGGAACGAACACCATATATTTT.

This clone has a handful of counts. The chain has TRBV5-1 and TRBJ1-4, with D uncertain. The CDR3 is 16 residues long. V gave up 4 bases and J gave up 5 bases, with 18 bases separating them. In germline, CDR1 is SGHRS, CDR2 YFSETQ. Here the CDR3 reads CASSPLATQRNEKLFF. The DNA of the CDR3 is TGCGCCAGCAGCCCCTTGGCTACACAGAGAAATGAAAAACTGTTTTTT.

The V call is TRBV2, the J call TRBJ2-1; no definite D call. The CDR3 is 11 residues long. The germline V gene has CDR1 SNHLY and CDR2 FYNNEI. V was shortened by 7 bases and J by 3 bases, with 4 bases between the two germline ends. Here the CDR3 reads CASIIYNEQFF. DNA for the CDR3: TGTGCCAGCATAATCTACAATGAGCAGTTCTTC.

The rearrangement joins TRBV27 to TRBJ2-5; D unclear. The tail of the sequence fits TRBJ2-7 better, so the J call may be wrong. The germline V gene encodes CDR1 MNHEY and CDR2 SMNVEV (reference sequence). The CDR3 covers 14 residues. This CDR3 is CASSLGAGPYEQYF. The CDR3 DNA is TGTGCCAGCAGTTTAGGTGCAGGTCCCTACGAGCAGTACTTC.

The chain is built from TRBV7-2 and TRBJ1-1; no firm D call. Trimming pared 2 bases from V and 0 bases from J, leaving 7 bases between. This CDR3 region has 14 residues. Germline CDR1 SGHTA, CDR2 FQGNSA. The CDR3: CASSLPSMNTEAFF. The CDR3 DNA reads TGTGCCAGCAGCTTACCAAGCATGAACACTGAAGCTTTCTTT.

This chain connects TRBV5-6 to TRBJ2-5, with D uncertain. CDR3 length: 13 amino acids. V lost 4 bases to trimming and J lost 3 bases, with 10 bases between them. Germline values: CDR1 SGHDT, CDR2 YYEEEE. CDR3 sequence reads: CASSPPIEETQYF. DNA for the CDR3: TGTGCCAGCAGCCCACCTATCGAAGAGACCCAGTACTTC. The whole variable domain, remainder taken from reference TRBV5-6 and TRBJ2-5, is DAGVTQSPTHLIKTRGQQVTLRCSPKSGHDTVSWYQQALGQGPQFIFQYYEEEERQRGNFPDRFSGHQFPNYSSELNVNALLLGDSALYLCASSPPIEETQYFGPGTRLLVL.

The chain links TRBV5-6 to TRBJ2-2, with D uncertain. V was trimmed by 3 bases and J by 3 bases, leaving 12 bases between them. The CDR3 consists of 15 residues. CDR1 SGHDT and CDR2 YYEEEE come from the germline V gene. The CDR3, as DNA: TGTGCCAGCAGCTCGAACCTAATCTACACCGGGGAGCTGTTTTTT. It yields the protein CASSSNLIYTGELFF.